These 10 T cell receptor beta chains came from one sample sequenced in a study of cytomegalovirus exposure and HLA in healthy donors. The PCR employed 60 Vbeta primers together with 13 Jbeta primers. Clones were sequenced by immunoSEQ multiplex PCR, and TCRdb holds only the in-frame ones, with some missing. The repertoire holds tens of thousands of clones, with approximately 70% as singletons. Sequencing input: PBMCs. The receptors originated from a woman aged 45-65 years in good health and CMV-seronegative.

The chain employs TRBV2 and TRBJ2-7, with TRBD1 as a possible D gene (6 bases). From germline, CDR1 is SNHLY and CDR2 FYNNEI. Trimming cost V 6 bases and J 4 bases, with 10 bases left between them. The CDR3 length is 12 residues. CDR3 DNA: TGTGCCAGCAGACTACAGGGTTACGAGCAGTACTTC. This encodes CASRLQGYEQYF.

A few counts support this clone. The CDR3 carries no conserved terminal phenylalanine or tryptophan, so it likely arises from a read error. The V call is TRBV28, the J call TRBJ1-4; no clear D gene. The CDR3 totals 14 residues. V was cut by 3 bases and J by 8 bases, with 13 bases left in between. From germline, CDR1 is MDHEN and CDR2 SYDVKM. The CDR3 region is CASSLRRIGEKLFV. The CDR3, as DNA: TGTGCCAGCAGTTTGAGGCGGATAGGAGAAAAACTGTTTGTT.

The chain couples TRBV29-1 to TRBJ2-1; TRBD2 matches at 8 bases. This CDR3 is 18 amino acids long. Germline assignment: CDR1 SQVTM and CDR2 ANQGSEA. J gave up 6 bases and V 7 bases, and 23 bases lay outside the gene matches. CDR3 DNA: TGCAGCGATACTCACCGTTCGGCGGGAGGCACTCGGGCCAATGAGCAGTTCTTC. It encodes CSDTHRSAGGTRANEQFF.

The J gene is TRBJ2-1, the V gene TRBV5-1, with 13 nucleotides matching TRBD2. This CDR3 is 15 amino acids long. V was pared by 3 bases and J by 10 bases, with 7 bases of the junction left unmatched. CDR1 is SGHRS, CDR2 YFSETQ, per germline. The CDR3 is CASSWGLAGPEEQFF. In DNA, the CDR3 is TGCGCCAGCAGCTGGGGACTAGCGGGGCCTGAAGAGCAGTTCTTC.

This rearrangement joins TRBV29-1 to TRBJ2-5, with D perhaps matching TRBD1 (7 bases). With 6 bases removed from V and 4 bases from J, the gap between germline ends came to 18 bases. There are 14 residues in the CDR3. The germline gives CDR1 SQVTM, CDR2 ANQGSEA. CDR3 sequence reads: CSVGGGGGVETQYF. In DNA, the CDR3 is TGCAGCGTGGGAGGAGGGGGCGGGGTAGAGACCCAGTACTTC. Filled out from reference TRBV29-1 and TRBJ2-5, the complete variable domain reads SAVISQKPSRDICQRGTSLTIQCQVDSQVTMMFWYRQQPGQSLTLIATANQGSEATYESGFVIDKFPISRPNLTFSTLTVSNMSPEDSSIYLCSVGGGGGVETQYFGPGTRLLVL.

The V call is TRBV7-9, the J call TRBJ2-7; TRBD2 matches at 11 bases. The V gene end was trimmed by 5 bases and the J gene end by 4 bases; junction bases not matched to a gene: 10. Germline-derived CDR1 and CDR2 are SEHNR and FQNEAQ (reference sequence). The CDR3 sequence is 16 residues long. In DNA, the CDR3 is TGTGCCAGCAGCCCAGTTAGCGGGGGGGCCTTGTACGAGCAGTACTTC. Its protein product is CASSPVSGGALYEQYF.

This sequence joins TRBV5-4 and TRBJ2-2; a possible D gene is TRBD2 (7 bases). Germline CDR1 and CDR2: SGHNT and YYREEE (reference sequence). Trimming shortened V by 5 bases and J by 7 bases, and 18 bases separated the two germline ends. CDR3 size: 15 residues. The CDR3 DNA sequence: TGTGCCAGCAGTTCACAAGGGGGGGCGGACGGGGAGCTGTTTTTT. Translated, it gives CASSSQGGADGELFF.

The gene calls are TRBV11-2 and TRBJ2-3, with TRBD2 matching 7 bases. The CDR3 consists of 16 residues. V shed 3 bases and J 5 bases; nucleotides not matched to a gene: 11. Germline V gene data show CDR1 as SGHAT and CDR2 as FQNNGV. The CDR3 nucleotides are TGTGCCAGCAGCTTCCGGGTCGCGGGAGTCAGAGATACGCAGTATTTT. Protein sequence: CASSFRVAGVRDTQYF.

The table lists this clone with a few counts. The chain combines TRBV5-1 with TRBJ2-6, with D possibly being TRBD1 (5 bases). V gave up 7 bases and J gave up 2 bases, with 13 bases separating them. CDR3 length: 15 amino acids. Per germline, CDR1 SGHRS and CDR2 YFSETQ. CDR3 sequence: CASEKTGAGANVLTF. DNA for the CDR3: TGCGCCAGCGAGAAAACAGGAGCTGGGGCCAACGTCCTGACTTTC.

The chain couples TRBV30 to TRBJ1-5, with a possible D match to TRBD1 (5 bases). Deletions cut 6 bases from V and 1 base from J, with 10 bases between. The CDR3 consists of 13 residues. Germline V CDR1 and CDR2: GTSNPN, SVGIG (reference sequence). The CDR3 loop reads CACTTGSNQPQHF. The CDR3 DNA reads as TGTGCCTGCACCACAGGAAGCAATCAGCCCCAGCATTTT.